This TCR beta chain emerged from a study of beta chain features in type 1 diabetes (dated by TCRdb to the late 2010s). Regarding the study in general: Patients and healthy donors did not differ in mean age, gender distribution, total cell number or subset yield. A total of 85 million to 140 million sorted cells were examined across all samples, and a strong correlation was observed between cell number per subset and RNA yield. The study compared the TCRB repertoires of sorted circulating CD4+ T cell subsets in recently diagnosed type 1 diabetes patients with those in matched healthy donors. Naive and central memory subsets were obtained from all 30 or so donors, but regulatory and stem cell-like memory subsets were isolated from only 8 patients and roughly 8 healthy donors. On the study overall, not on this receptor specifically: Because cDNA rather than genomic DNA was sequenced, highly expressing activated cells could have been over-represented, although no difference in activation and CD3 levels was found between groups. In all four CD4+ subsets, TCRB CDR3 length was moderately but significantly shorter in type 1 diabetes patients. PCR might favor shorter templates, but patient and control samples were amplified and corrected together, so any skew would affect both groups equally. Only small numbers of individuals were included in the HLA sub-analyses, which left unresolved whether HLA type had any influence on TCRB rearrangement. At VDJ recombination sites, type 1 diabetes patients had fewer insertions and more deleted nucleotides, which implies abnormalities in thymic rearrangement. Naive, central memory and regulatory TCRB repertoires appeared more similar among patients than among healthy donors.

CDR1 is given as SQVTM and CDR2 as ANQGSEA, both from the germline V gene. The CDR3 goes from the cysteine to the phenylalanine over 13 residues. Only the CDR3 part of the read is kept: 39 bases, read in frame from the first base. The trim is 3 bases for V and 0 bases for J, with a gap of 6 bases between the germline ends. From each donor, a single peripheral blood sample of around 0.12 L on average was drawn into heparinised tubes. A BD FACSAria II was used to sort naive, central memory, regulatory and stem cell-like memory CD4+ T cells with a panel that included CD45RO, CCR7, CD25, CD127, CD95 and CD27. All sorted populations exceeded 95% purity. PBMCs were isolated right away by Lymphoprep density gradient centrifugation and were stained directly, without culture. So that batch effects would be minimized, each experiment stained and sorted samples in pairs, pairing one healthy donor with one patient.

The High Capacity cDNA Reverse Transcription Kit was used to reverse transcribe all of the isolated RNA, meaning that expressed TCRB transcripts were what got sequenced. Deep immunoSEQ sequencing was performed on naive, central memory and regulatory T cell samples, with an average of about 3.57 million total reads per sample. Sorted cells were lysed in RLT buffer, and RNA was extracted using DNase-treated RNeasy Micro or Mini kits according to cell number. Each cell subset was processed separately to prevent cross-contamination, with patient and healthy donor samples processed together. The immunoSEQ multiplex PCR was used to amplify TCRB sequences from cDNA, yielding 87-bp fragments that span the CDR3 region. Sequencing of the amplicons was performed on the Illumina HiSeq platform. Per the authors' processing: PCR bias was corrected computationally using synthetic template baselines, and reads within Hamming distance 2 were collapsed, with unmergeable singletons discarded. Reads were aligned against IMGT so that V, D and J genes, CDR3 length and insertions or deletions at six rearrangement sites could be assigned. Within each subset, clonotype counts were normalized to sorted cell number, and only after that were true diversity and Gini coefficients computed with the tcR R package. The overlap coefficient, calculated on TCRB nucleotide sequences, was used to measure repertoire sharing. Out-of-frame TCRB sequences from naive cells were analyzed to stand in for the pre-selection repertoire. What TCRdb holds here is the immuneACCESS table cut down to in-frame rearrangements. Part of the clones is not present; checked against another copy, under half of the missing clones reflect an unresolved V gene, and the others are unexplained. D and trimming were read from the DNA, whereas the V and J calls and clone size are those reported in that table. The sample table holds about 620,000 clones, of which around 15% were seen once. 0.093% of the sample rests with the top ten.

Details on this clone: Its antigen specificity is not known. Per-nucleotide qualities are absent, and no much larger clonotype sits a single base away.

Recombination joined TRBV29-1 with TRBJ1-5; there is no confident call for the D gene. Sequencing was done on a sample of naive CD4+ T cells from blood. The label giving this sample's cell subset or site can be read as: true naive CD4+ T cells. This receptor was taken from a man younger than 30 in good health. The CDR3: CSVEEVSNQPQHF. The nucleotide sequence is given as TGCAGCGTTGAGGAGGTTAGCAATCAGCCCCAGCATTTT.